This entry lists 8 T cell receptor beta chains sequenced from one sample in a study of cytomegalovirus exposure and HLA in healthy donors. In the PCR, 60 Vbeta and 13 Jbeta primers were used. Some clones are missing from TCRdb's copy, which holds only in-frame ones; the method was immunoSEQ multiplex PCR. The table includes approximately 110,000 clones, under 85% detected once. Sequencing input: PBMCs. These receptors were collected from a human donor in good health.

The V call is TRBV6-5, the J call TRBJ2-7, with D unresolved. V was cut by 7 bases and J by 7 bases, with 17 bases left in between. The CDR3 runs to 13 residues. CDR1 MNHEY and CDR2 SVGAGI come from the germline V gene. Here the CDR3 reads CASIRSGIGEQYF. The DNA for the CDR3 is TGTGCCAGCATCCGTTCAGGAATTGGGGAGCAGTACTTC.

This sequence joins TRBV6-5 and TRBJ2-3; 12 nucleotides line up with TRBD2. This CDR3 has 15 residues. The V segment lost 5 bases and the J segment 5 bases; nucleotides outside the gene matches: 5. The V gene's germline CDR1 is MNHEY and CDR2 SVGAGI. The CDR3 protein is CASSPLAGGEDTQYF. For the CDR3, the DNA is TGTGCCAGCAGTCCCCTAGCGGGAGGGGAAGATACGCAGTATTTT.

The V call is TRBV29-1, the J call TRBJ2-3; 8 bases are a match to TRBD2. The V gene end was trimmed by 3 bases and the J gene end by 1 base; junction bases not matched to a gene: 6. Germline CDR1 and CDR2: SQVTM and ANQGSEA. The CDR3 totals 15 residues. CDR3 DNA sequence: TGCAGCGTTGAGCGGGGGGCTAGGGGCACAGATACGCAGTATTTT. It specifies CSVERGARGTDTQYF.

The chain has TRBV5-1 and TRBJ2-1, with TRBD1 as a possible D gene (6 bases). The germline V gene encodes CDR1 SGHRS and CDR2 YFSETQ. The CDR3 has 12 residues. The V end was cut by 2 bases, the J end by 8 bases, with 8 bases between. This CDR3 reads CASSFAGDEQFF. Written as DNA, the CDR3 is TGCGCCAGCAGCTTTGCAGGGGATGAGCAGTTCTTC.

The V and J genes are TRBV19 and TRBJ1-2; TRBD1 is a possible D gene (5 bases). Trimming took 7 bases from V and 5 from J, leaving 17 bases between them. Germline V CDR1 and CDR2: LNHDA, SQIVND (reference sequence). This CDR3 is 14 amino acids long. Here the CDR3 DNA reads TGTGCCAGTACCCGGGGGGGGACGCAGTATGGCTACACCTTC. This gives the protein CASTRGGTQYGYTF.

The genes are TRBV2 and TRBJ2-3, with TRBD2 matching 9 bases. Germline CDR1 reads SNHLY; CDR2 reads FYNNEI. V gave up 5 bases and J gave up 0 bases; unmatched junction bases: 12. CDR3 size: 18 residues. The CDR3 DNA reads as TGTGCCAGCAGTAACCTAGCGGGGCAGCTTTCTAGCACAGATACGCAGTATTTT. The encoded protein is CASSNLAGQLSSTDTQYF.

The rearrangement uses TRBV6-6 and TRBJ2-1, with 7 bases fitting TRBD1. V gave up 5 bases and J gave up 2 bases; unmatched junction bases: 3. Germline V lookup: CDR1 MNHNY, CDR2 SVGAGI (reference sequence). The CDR3 is made up of 14 amino acids. The CDR3 nucleotides are TGTGCCAGCAGTAGGACAGGCACCTACAATGAGCAGTTCTTC. It encodes CASSRTGTYNEQFF.

The genes are TRBV2 and TRBJ2-7; 7 bases map to TRBD1. The CDR3 runs 14 residues. J lost 5 bases, V lost 6 bases, and 10 bases had no gene match. Germline V CDR1 and CDR2: SNHLY, FYNNEI. CDR3 DNA sequence: TGTGCCAGCAGGGTACAGGGGATTTTGGACGAGCAGTACTTC. It specifies CASRVQGILDEQYF.